Listed below are T cell receptor beta chains from one sample, sequenced in a study of blood T cell repertoires in COVID-19. The protocol was immunoSEQ multiplex PCR, while the TCRdb copy is restricted to in-frame clones and leaves out a portion. This table has nearly 350,000 clones, about nine tenths appearing once. Sequencing was done on a sample of peripheral blood. The source is a woman between 65 and 79 years old with COVID-19, enrolled during active disease. Both conserved end residues are part of each CDR3. D genes are given only for firm matches. Expanded clones get a size class; other rows say once, few or many, or leave the size out.

-	TRBV27	-	TRBJ1-2	CASMPGFGGYGYTF	TGTGCCAGCATGCCCGGGTTCGGGGGCTATGGCTACACCTTC
-	TRBV2	-	TRBJ1-5	CASTPTGSNQPQHF	TGTGCCAGCACTCCGACAGGTTCGAATCAGCCCCAGCATTTT
TRBD1	TRBV30	-	TRBJ1-1	CARQGTNTEAFF	TGTGCCAGACAGGGAACGAACACTGAAGCTTTCTTT
TRBD1	TRBV29-1	-	TRBJ1-1	CSVERAQGAEAFF	TGCAGCGTTGAACGAGCCCAGGGGGCTGAAGCTTTCTTT
TRBD1	TRBV7-2	-	TRBJ2-2	CASSLATTGVGGELFF	TGTGCCAGCAGCTTAGCTACTACAGGGGTAGGCGGGGAGCTGTTTTTT
-	TRBV10-3	-	TRBJ1-1	CAIRDRKDTEAFF	TGTGCCATCCGCGACAGGAAGGACACTGAAGCTTTCTTT
-	TRBV21-1	-	TRBJ2-3	CASSKEGTARQGFTDTQYF	TGTGCCAGCAGCAAAGAAGGGACGGCGCGACAGGGGTTTACAGATACGCAGTATTTT
TRBD2	TRBV4-1	once	TRBJ2-7	CASSPGTSASYEQYF	TGCGCCAGCAGCCCCGGGACTAGCGCCTCCTACGAGCAGTACTTC
TRBD1	TRBV10-3	-	TRBJ1-1	CAISESRGQNGEAFF	TGTGCCATCAGTGAGTCGAGGGGGCAGAACGGTGAAGCTTTCTTT
-	TRBV27	-	TRBJ1-6	CASSPPPTYNSPLHF	TGTGCCAGCAGTCCCCCCCCCACCTATAATTCACCCCTCCACTTT
TRBD1	TRBV19	once	TRBJ1-6	CASHEGSGTVLHF	TGTGCCTCCCATGAGGGCTCCGGGACAGTGCTCCACTTT
TRBD1	TRBV4-1	once	TRBJ1-2	CARPGGGYTF	TGCGCCAGACCAGGGGGGGGCTACACCTTC
TRBD1	TRBV5-1	once	TRBJ1-6	CASSQGDVDSPLHF	TGCGCCAGCAGCCAGGGGGATGTTGATTCACCCCTCCACTTT
-	TRBV28	-	TRBJ1-6	CASRIIRGIGDSPLHF	TGTGCCAGCAGAATTATACGGGGGATCGGTGATTCACCCCTCCACTTT
-	TRBV3-1/TRBV3-2	-	TRBJ2-7	CASSQDISGANSYEQYF	TGTGCCAGCAGCCAAGATATAAGCGGCGCCAACTCCTACGAGCAGTACTTC
-	TRBV14	-	TRBJ2-7	CASSQSPGSYEQYF	TGTGCCAGCAGCCAATCTCCGGGATCCTACGAGCAGTACTTC
TRBD1	TRBV7-2	-	TRBJ1-4	CASSRDRSNEKLFF	TGTGCCAGCAGCCGGGACAGGTCTAATGAAAAACTGTTTTTT
-	TRBV7-6	-	TRBJ1-1	CASSLSADPRHF	TGTGCCAGCAGCTTATCAGCGGACCCACGACACTTT
-	TRBV5-1	few	TRBJ1-6	CASSLAGEHRSPLHF	TGCGCCAGCAGCTTGGCAGGGGAGCATAGGTCACCCCTCCACTTT
-	TRBV19	-	TRBJ2-5	CASSRQMFGKETQYF	TGTGCCAGTAGTCGACAGATGTTTGGGAAGGAGACCCAGTACTTC
TRBD1	TRBV24-1	-	TRBJ2-1	CATSDSSMGQAYEQFF	TGTGCCACCAGTGACTCATCGATGGGACAGGCATATGAGCAGTTCTTC
TRBD1	TRBV4-1	-	TRBJ2-7	CASSQESRDRGSYEQYF	TGCGCCAGCAGCCAAGAATCCCGGGACAGGGGCTCCTACGAGCAGTACTTC
TRBD1	TRBV5-6	-	TRBJ2-2	CASSPNYRGGNTGELFF	TGTGCCAGCAGCCCGAACTACAGGGGTGGGAACACCGGGGAGCTGTTTTTT
-	TRBV27	-	TRBJ1-5	CASSAPGQGFQPQHF	TGTGCCAGCAGTGCTCCGGGTCAGGGCTTTCAGCCCCAGCATTTT
-	TRBV27	-	TRBJ1-4	CASSLSGTTNEKLFF	TGTGCCAGCAGTTTGTCCGGGACAACTAATGAAAAACTGTTTTTT
TRBD1	TRBV27	once	TRBJ1-2	CASSPRQGHYGYTF	TGTGCCAGCAGTCCCAGACAGGGCCACTATGGCTACACCTTC
-	TRBV2	once	TRBJ1-1	CASSESRIEAFF	TGTGCCAGCAGTGAGAGCCGAATTGAAGCTTTCTTT
TRBD1	TRBV24-1	-	TRBJ1-2	CATSDRRGRGYGYTF	TGTGCCACCAGTGATAGAAGGGGGCGAGGCTATGGCTACACCTTC
TRBD1	TRBV9	-	TRBJ1-5	CASSGGQGYQPQHF	TGTGCCAGCAGCGGGGGACAGGGGTATCAGCCCCAGCATTTT
TRBD1	TRBV5-6	-	TRBJ2-5	CASSIFGTDQETQYF	TGTGCCAGCAGCATATTCGGGACAGATCAAGAGACCCAGTACTTC
TRBD1	TRBV9	-	TRBJ1-2	CASSSGQGMYGYTF	TGTGCCAGCAGCTCCGGACAGGGGATGTATGGCTACACCTTC
TRBD1	TRBV7-9	-	TRBJ2-5	CASSSPGQALGTQYF	TGTGCCAGCAGTTCCCCGGGACAGGCCCTGGGGACCCAGTACTTC
-	TRBV2	once	TRBJ2-5	CASIASGLPGETQYF	TGTGCCAGCATTGCGAGTGGGCTGCCGGGGGAGACCCAGTACTTC
-	TRBV19	-	TRBJ2-2	CALPRELFF	TGTGCCCTCCCCCGGGAGCTGTTTTTT
-	TRBV7-2	-	TRBJ2-2	CASSFMGGNTGELFF	TGTGCCAGCAGCTTCATGGGGGGAAACACCGGGGAGCTGTTTTTT
TRBD2	TRBV19	-	TRBJ2-5	CASSIASGGPETQYF	TGTGCCAGTAGTATAGCTAGCGGGGGCCCGGAGACCCAGTACTTC
-	TRBV6-6	-	TRBJ1-1	CASTLQGNTEAFF	TGTGCCAGCACTCTACAGGGCAACACTGAAGCTTTCTTT
-	TRBV4-3	-	TRBJ2-7	CASSQTTGYEQYF	TGCGCCAGCAGCCAGACGACGGGATACGAGCAGTACTTC
TRBD1	TRBV5-1	-	TRBJ1-2	CASSPTGGDGYTF	TGCGCCAGCAGCCCCACAGGGGGCGATGGCTACACCTTC
-	TRBV6-5	-	TRBJ2-7	CASAQGGPYEQYF	TGTGCCAGCGCGCAGGGGGGACCCTACGAGCAGTACTTC
-	TRBV6-6	-	TRBJ1-1	CASSYSGGGEAFF	TGTGCCAGCAGTTACTCTGGGGGCGGTGAAGCTTTCTTT
-	TRBV6-5	-	TRBJ2-7	CVIEGMASYEQYF	TGTGTTATTGAGGGAATGGCCTCCTACGAGCAGTACTTC
-	TRBV7-3	-	TRBJ2-1	CASSDRLSSYNEQFF	TGTGCCAGCAGCGACAGGCTAAGCTCCTACAATGAGCAGTTCTTC
-	TRBV4-2	-	TRBJ1-3	CASSQEPSGSGNTIYF	TGTGCCAGCAGCCAAGAACCCTCAGGGTCTGGAAACACCATATATTTT
-	TRBV18	-	TRBJ1-5	CASSPKGQGGQPQHF	TGTGCCAGCTCACCAAAGGGGCAGGGAGGTCAGCCCCAGCATTTT
-	TRBV7-9	-	TRBJ2-1	CASSLGDSLSYNEQFF	TGTGCCAGCAGCTTGGGGGACTCCCTATCCTACAATGAGCAGTTCTTC
-	TRBV27	-	TRBJ1-1	CASSRDKGAEAFF	TGTGCCAGCAGCCGGGACAAAGGCGCTGAAGCTTTCTTT
-	TRBV11-2	-	TRBJ2-7	CASRPGWTYEQYF	TGTGCCAGCAGACCAGGGTGGACCTACGAGCAGTACTTC
-	TRBV7-9	-	TRBJ1-3	CASGGTSGNTIYF	TGTGCCAGCGGGGGGACTTCGGGAAACACCATATATTTT
TRBD1	TRBV10-3	-	TRBJ1-1	CATSWTGPSNTEAFF	TGTGCCACCTCGTGGACAGGTCCCTCTAACACTGAAGCTTTCTTT
TRBD1	TRBV28	-	TRBJ1-2	CASSPRTGRINYGYTF	TGTGCCAGCAGCCCAAGGACAGGGAGGATTAACTATGGCTACACCTTC
-	TRBV6-4	-	TRBJ1-6	CASSDSSENSPLHF	TGTGCCAGCAGTGACTCGTCAGAAAATTCACCCCTCCACTTT
-	TRBV28	few	TRBJ1-2	CASRIQGRGNLVGYTF	TGTGCCAGCAGGATACAGGGTAGGGGTAATCTCGTCGGCTACACCTTC
-	TRBV29-1	-	TRBJ1-2	CSTKKGGNYGYTF	TGCAGCACTAAGAAAGGGGGTAACTATGGCTACACCTTC
-	TRBV29-1	few	TRBJ1-2	CSVEDKLVAYGYTF	TGCAGCGTTGAAGATAAGTTAGTTGCGTATGGCTACACCTTC
-	TRBV29-1	-	TRBJ1-1	CSVEGQWEAFF	TGCAGCGTTGAGGGACAATGGGAAGCTTTCTTT
-	TRBV18	-	TRBJ1-5	CASSPRLIENSNQPQHF	TGTGCCAGCTCACCACGTCTTATAGAGAATAGCAATCAGCCCCAGCATTTT